The next 6 T cell receptor beta chains were all read from a single sample in a study of T cell responses to AZD1222 COVID-19 vaccine. Measured with immunoSEQ multiplex PCR; TCRdb has only the in-frame clones, and not every one. The sample yields 100,000 or so clones, more than 70% seen once. The sample here was peripheral blood, taken on day 0 of AZD1222 vaccination. The source of these receptors is an adult in good health.

The genes are TRBV6-2 or TRBV6-3 and TRBJ2-1; possible D gene TRBD2, 5 bases. Per the germline V gene, CDR1 is MNHEY and CDR2 is SVGEGT. With 2 bases removed from V and 4 bases from J, the gap between germline ends came to 12 bases. The CDR3 has 15 residues. The CDR3 region is CASSYAASRYNEQFF. The CDR3 bases are TGTGCCAGCAGTTACGCGGCTAGCAGGTACAATGAGCAGTTCTTC.

The chain employs TRBV29-1 and TRBJ1-3; D is uncertain. Germline CDR1 and CDR2: SQVTM and ANQGSEA. This CDR3 spans 12 amino acids. V dropped 2 bases and J dropped 4 bases, with 6 bases sitting between them. The CDR3, as DNA: TGCAGCGTTGAAACCCCCGGAAACACCATATATTTT. Translated: CSVETPGNTIYF.

This chain joins TRBV7-9 and TRBJ2-3; TRBD2 aligns across 8 bases. This CDR3 has 16 residues. Trimming cost V 4 bases and J 2 bases; bases outside gene matches: 8. Germline V gene lookup returns CDR1 SEHNR and CDR2 FQNEAQ (reference sequence). CDR3 loop: CASSSPGLGDTDTQYF. The CDR3 DNA reads TGTGCCAGCAGCTCACCGGGACTAGGGGACACAGATACGCAGTATTTT.

This clone was picked up a small number of times. The chain recombines TRBV29-1 with TRBJ2-1; possibly TRBD1 for D (6 bases). V lost 7 bases, J lost 10 bases, and 17 bases lay in between. From germline, CDR1 is SQVTM and CDR2 ANQGSEA. The CDR3 is 12 residues long. The CDR3: CSALKDSPEQFF. The CDR3 bases are TGCAGCGCACTGAAGGACAGTCCAGAGCAGTTCTTC.

This sequence joins TRBV19 and TRBJ1-2; D is possibly TRBD1 (5 bases). V was cut by 5 bases and J by 4 bases, with 17 bases left in between. This CDR3 is built from 15 residues. CDR1 is LNHDA, CDR2 SQIVND, per germline (reference sequence). The DNA for the CDR3 is TGTGCCAGTAGTGCGCGGGACGGGGCAATCTATGGCTACACCTTC. It codes for CASSARDGAIYGYTF.

This chain links TRBV30 with TRBJ2-1; 10 bases align to TRBD1. The CDR3 is made up of 11 amino acids. J was trimmed by 8 bases and V by 7 bases; bases with no gene match: 2. Germline CDR1 and CDR2: GTSNPN and SVGIG (reference sequence). Here the CDR3 reads CASGTGDEQFF. The DNA of the CDR3 is TGTGCCTCCGGGACAGGGGATGAGCAGTTCTTC.